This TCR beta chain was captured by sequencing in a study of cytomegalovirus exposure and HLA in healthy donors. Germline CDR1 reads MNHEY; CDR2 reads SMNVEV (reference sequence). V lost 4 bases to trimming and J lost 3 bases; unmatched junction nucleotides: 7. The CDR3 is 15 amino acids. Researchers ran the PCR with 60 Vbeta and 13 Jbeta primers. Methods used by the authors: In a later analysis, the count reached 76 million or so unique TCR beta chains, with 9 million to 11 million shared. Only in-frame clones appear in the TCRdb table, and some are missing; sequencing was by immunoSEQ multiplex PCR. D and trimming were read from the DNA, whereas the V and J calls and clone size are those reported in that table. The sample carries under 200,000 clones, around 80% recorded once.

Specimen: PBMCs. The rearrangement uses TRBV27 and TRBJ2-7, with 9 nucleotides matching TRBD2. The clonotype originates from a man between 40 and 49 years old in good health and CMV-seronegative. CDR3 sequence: CASSSPTSGNYEQYF. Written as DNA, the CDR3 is TGTGCCAGCAGTTCGCCGACTAGCGGAAACTACGAGCAGTACTTC.